This entry features one T cell receptor (beta chain) sequence. This clone's antigen is unknown. Base qualities were left out, and no much larger clone turns up one base away. The sample originates from a study of shared clonotypes between healthy human individuals (dated by TCRdb to between 2020 and 2021). With regard to the full study: A couple of women and a few men aged 18 to 49 years were included in the cohort. For each donor, three plates each were used for CD4 naive and CD4 memory, two plates were used for CD8 naive, and one plate was used for CD8 memory. Blood TCR repertoires of five healthy adults were deeply sequenced to estimate repertoire size and the extent of clonotype sharing between individuals. To increase sequencing depth and limit assay-specific biases, TCR repertoire library preparation and sequencing were carried out by different laboratories using diverse techniques. Leukapheresis yielded between about 0.94 and 9 billion PBMCs per donor. The paper's findings and limits, for the study overall: Naive subsets generally had larger estimated clonotype richness than memory subsets did. Across a handful of donors, about 5% of naive CD4, approximately 3.6% of naive CD8, about 2.3% of memory CD4, and under 0.45% of memory CD8 clonotypes were shared. Sampling was restricted to blood, and TCR repertoires in tissues likely differ from the TCR repertoires found in blood. Rarefaction of sorted-subset datasets indicated incomplete sequencing despite the large sequencing depth. Pairwise subsampling led to the expectation that sequencing depth would affect the degree of clonotype sharing among donors. Because the study included a small number of donors, the genetic and exposure-history diversity represented was limited. Higher generation probabilities were observed for clonotypes shared by all four sorted-subset donors than for non-shared clonotypes.

TCR CDR3 regions were amplified from genomic DNA by multiplex PCR using the deep immunoSEQ assay. For each cell subset, the extracted genomic DNA was distributed evenly across all wells of several immunoSEQ 96-well plates, and each plate served as one replicate. Each replicate PCR for sorted subsets received around 200 ng genomic DNA, equal to about 30,000 T cell genomes. Purified libraries were quantified with a Qubit 3.0 fluorometer, sized on a Bioanalyzer 2100, and re-quantified with the KAPA Library Quantification kit. Every immunoSEQ 96-well plate was sequenced on a dedicated single-read 150-cycle Illumina NextSeq 550 flow cell. Processing in the source paper ran as follows. Because only junctional sequences without quality scores were contained in the immunoSEQ output, filtering matching that applied to full-length reads could not be performed. To assign V/J genes and CDR3, sequences were annotated using PyIR, a Python wrapper for IgBLAST v1.9, with IMGT germline references. Reads with weak V/J assignments (E-value above 1e-6), missing CDR3, stop codons, out-of-frame junctions, or ambiguous translated residues were removed. V3J clonotypes were defined by identical inferred V gene, J gene, and CDR3 amino acid sequence. To compute the percentage overlap between repertoires, the number of shared unique clonotypes was divided by the size of the smaller repertoire. Repertoire richness was assessed with RTK rarefaction, the Chao1 estimator, and Recon v2.1 estimates of unobserved clonotypes. For all TCRbeta clonotypes obtained by the gDNA method from several donors, generation probabilities were computed with OLGA. TCRdb limited this immuneACCESS table to in-frame rearrangements with V and J called. A share of clones is missing; checked studies link under half to unresolved V genes, and the rest is unexplained. Clone size and the V and J calls come from that table; the DNA yielded D and trimming. The table for this sample lists about 2.3 million clones; approximately 95% of them were counted only once. In total, the top ten clones hold about 0.41% of the sample.

The donors were healthy, HIV-negative adults with no recently reported acute infections or vaccinations. All donors were Caucasian adults living in Nashville, Tennessee, USA. CD4+ T cells were enriched by magnetic negative selection; naive cells were then positively selected on CD45RA, and the negative fraction formed the memory subset. After blood collection by leukapheresis, PBMCs were isolated using Ficoll-Histopaque density gradient centrifugation and then cryopreserved in the vapor phase of liquid nitrogen. Analytical flow cytometry was used to check the purity and quantity of each magnetically sorted T cell population. Genomic DNA was isolated from each sorted fraction and quantified by UV absorbance on a Nanodrop 2000c. The CDR3 spans 18 residues, from the cysteine through the phenylalanine. Just CDR3 DNA is preserved here, 54 bases in frame from base 1. The germline V end is reduced by 3 bases and the J end by 3 bases; junction bases left unmatched: 15. CDR1 MNHEY and CDR2 SMNVEV are derived from the germline V gene (reference sequence).

This TCR was sampled from a man aged 18 to 35 in good health. Some clones in this sample may be carry-over from other donors' samples. This receptor chain uses TRBV27 and TRBJ1-2, and 8 junction bases match TRBD1. The sequenced material came from naive CD4+ T cells from PBMCs. The cell subset or site label on this specimen signifies: CD45RA+ positively selected. The DNA sequence reads TGTGCCAGCAGTTTTCGTGAGTGGGTCGGACAGGGCTACTATGGCTACACCTTC. The translation is CASSFREWVGQGYYGYTF.